Included here is one TCR beta chain sequence, with context. What it binds is unknown. Time point here: cycle 4 day 1 (C4D1), after 6 weeks of nivolumab. Every single patient, without exception, relapsed after autologous stem cell transplantation, and brentuximab vedotin exposure varied. This entry is derived from a study of PD-1 blockade in classical Hodgkin lymphoma. Study-wide context: Nivolumab 3 mg/kg was given intravenously every 2 weeks.

Study-wide results and limits: Unlike CD8+ TCR diversity, which did not rise significantly by C4D1, CD4+ TCR diversity did.

The CDR3 runs 14 residues. V shed 5 bases and J shed 2 bases, with 13 bases lying between them. The germline V gene has CDR1 MNHEY and CDR2 SMNVEV (reference sequence). The assay was immunoSEQ multiplex PCR, and TCRdb's table has in-frame clones only and misses some. The data hold tens of thousands of clones, with about 90% observed a single time. This receptor was obtained from a human donor with classical Hodgkin lymphoma. Here the sequenced sample was peripheral blood mononuclear cells (PBMCs), taken before the fourth cycle of nivolumab. The V call is TRBV27, the J call TRBJ2-7; D unresolved. In nucleotides, the CDR3 is TGTGCCAGCAGTCCCACCCCTCCCGCCTACGAGCAGTACTTC. Translated, it gives CASSPTPPAYEQYF.